Described below is a single T cell receptor beta chain sequence and its context. The antigen remains unidentified. PCR involved 60 Vbeta and 13 Jbeta primers. Data came from immunoSEQ multiplex PCR; TCRdb stores just in-frame clones and leaves some out. Counted here are some 130,000 clones, 80% occurring once; the ten biggest clones make up about 2.5%. The data belong to a study of cytomegalovirus exposure and HLA in healthy donors. The study's findings and limits: The authors enumerated 150 to 200 TCR beta chains as linked to cytomegalovirus. Reported results showed that the classifier diagnosed cytomegalovirus status with high specificity and sensitivity.

The junction had 5 bases not matched to a gene; V was cut back by 6 bases and J by 3 bases. Germline loops: CDR1 SGHRS, CDR2 YFSETQ. The CDR3 is 13 amino acids. This chain uses TRBV5-1 with TRBJ2-5, with TRBD2 matching over 7 bases. The TCR was taken from a young man in good health and CMV-seronegative. The sample consisted of PBMCs. CDR3 sequence reads: CASTWGGEETQYF. CDR3 DNA sequence: TGCGCCAGCACCTGGGGAGGGGAAGAGACCCAGTACTTC.